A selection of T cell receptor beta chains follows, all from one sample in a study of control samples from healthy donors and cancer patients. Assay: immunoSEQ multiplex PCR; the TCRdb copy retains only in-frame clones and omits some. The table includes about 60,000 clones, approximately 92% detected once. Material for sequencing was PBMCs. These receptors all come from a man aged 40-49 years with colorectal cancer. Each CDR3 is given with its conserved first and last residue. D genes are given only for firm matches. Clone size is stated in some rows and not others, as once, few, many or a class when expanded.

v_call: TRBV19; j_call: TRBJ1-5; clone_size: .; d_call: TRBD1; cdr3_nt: TGTGCCAGTAGTATTAATGACAGGGGAAGGCAGCCCCAGCATTTT; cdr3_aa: CASSINDRGRQPQHF
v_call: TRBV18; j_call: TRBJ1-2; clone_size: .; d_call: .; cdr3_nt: TGTGCCAGCTCACCACTTACGGGGGACGGCTACACCTTC; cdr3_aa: CASSPLTGDGYTF
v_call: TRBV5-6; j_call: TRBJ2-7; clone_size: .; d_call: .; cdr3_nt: TGTGCCAGCAGCTTGGCAGGGGCGAGCTCCTACGAGCAGTACTTC; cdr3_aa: CASSLAGASSYEQYF
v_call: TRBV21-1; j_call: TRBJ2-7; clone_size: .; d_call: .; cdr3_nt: TGTGCCAGCAGCAGGGGGCCGGGACAGTTGTACTACGAGCAGTACTTC; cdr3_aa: CASSRGPGQLYYEQYF
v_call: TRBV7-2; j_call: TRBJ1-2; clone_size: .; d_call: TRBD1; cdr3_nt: TGTGCCAGCAGCGACCGGACAGGGGTCCCTAACTATGGCTACACCTTC; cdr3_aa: CASSDRTGVPNYGYTF
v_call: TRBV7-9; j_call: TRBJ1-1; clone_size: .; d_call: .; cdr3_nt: TGTGCCAGCAGCTTAGTGGGCACAACTGAAGCTTTCTTT; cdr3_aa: CASSLVGTTEAFF
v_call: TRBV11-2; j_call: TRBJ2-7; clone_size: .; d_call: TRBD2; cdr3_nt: TGTGCCAGCAGCTACATCACTAGCGGGGCCCAAATCTACGAGCAGTACTTC; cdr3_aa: CASSYITSGAQIYEQYF
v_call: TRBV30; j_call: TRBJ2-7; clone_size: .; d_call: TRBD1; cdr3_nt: TGTGCCTGGAGAGGACAGGGGAAATACGAGCAGTACTTC; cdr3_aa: CAWRGQGKYEQYF
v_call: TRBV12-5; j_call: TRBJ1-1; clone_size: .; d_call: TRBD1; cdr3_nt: TGTGCTAGTGGTTTGTGGGGACAGGGGAACACTGAAGCTTTCTTT; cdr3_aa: CASGLWGQGNTEAFF
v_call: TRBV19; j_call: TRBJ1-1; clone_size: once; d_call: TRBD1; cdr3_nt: TGTGCCAGTACCGCTACAGGGGAGACTGAAGCTTTCTTT; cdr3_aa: CASTATGETEAFF
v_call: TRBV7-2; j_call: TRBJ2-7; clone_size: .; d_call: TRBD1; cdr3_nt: TGTGCCAGCAGCTTAGACAGGGGTCACTACGAGCAGTACTTC; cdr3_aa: CASSLDRGHYEQYF
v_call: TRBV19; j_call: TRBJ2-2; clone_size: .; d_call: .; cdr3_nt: TGTGCCAGTAGTATAGACGGGGGGCAGACCGGGGAGCTGTTTTTT; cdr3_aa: CASSIDGGQTGELFF
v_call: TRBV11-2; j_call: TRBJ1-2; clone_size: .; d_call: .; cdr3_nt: TGTGCCAGCAGCTCGCCCAGGGAGACAAACTATGGCTACACCTTC; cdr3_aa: CASSSPRETNYGYTF
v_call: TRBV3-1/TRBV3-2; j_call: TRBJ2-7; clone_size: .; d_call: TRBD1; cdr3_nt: TGTGCCAGCAGTCCTTGGGACAGGGGTCACGAGCAGTACTTC; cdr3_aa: CASSPWDRGHEQYF
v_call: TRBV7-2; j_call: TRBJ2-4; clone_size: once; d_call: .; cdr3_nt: TGTGCCAGCAGCTTAGCGATGGGGGGTACGGCCAAAAACATTCAGTACTTC; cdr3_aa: CASSLAMGGTAKNIQYF
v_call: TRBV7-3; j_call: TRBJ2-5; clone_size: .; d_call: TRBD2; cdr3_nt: TGTGCCAGCAGCCCCGGGGGGTCCTGGGAGACCCAGTACTTC; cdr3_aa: CASSPGGSWETQYF
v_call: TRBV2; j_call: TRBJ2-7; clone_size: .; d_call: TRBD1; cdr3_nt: TGTGCCAGCAGGGGGACAGACTCCTACGAGCAGTACTTC; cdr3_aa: CASRGTDSYEQYF
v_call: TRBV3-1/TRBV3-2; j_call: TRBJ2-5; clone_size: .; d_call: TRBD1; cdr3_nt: TGTGCCAGCAGCCCGGGACAGGGGATCGTGGAGACCCAGTACTTC; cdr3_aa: CASSPGQGIVETQYF
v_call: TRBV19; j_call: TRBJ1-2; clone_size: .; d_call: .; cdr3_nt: TGTGCCAGTAGTATACCCGGGAGCGAACGGAACTATGGCTACACCTTC; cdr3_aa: CASSIPGSERNYGYTF
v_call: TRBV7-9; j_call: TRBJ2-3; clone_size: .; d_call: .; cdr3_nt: TGTGCCAGCAGTTTTTCGACAGATACGCAGTATTTT; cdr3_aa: CASSFSTDTQYF
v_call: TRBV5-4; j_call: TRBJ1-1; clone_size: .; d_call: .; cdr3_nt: TGTGCCAGCAGCTTGGACACCACCTTGAACACTGAAGCTTTCTTT; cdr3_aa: CASSLDTTLNTEAFF
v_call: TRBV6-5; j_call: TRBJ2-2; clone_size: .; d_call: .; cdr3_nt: TGTGCCAGCAGTTACGGTGGAGGGACCGGGGAGCTGTTTTTT; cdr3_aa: CASSYGGGTGELFF
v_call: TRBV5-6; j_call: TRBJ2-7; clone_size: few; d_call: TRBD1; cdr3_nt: TGTGCCAGCAGCAGGGACAGATTCTACGAGCAGTACTTC; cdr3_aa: CASSRDRFYEQYF
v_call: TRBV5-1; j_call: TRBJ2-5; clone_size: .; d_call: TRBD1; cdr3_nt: TGCGCCAGCAGCTTGGTGGGACAGATACAAGAGACCCAGTACTTC; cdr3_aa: CASSLVGQIQETQYF
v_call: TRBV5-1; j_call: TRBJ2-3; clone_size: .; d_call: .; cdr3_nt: TGCGCCAGCAGCTTGGACAGGGCTGGGATTGATACGCAGTATTTT; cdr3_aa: CASSLDRAGIDTQYF
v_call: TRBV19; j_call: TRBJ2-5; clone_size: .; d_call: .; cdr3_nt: TGTGCCAGTAGTATCGATCCGTACCAAGAGACCCAGTACTTC; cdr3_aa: CASSIDPYQETQYF
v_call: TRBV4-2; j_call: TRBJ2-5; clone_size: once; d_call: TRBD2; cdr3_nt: TGTGCCAGCAGCCAAGGGGTTGGCGGGGGGCCCCGAGAGACCCAGTACTTC; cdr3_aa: CASSQGVGGGPRETQYF
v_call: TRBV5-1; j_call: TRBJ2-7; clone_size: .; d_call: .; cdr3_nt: TGCGCCAGCAGCGGAACCTACGAGCAGTACTTC; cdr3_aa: CASSGTYEQYF
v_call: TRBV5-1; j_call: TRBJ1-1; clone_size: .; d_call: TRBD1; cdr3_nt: TGCGCCAGCAGCTTGGGGGACAGGCCGAACACTGAAGCTTTCTTT; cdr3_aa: CASSLGDRPNTEAFF
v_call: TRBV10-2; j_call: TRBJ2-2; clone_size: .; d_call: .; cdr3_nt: TGCGCCAGCAGTGAGTCCGGGACTCAAATCAACACCGGGGAGCTGTTTTTT; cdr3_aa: CASSESGTQINTGELFF
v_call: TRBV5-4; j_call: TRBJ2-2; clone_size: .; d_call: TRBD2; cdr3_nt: TGTGCCAGCAGCTTTGCCGGGGCGGGAGCCGGGGAGCTGTTTTTT; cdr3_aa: CASSFAGAGAGELFF
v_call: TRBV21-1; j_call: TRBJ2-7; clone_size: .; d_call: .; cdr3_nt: TGTGCCAGCAGCAGGACGTGCGAGCAGTACTTC; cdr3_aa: CASSRTCEQYF
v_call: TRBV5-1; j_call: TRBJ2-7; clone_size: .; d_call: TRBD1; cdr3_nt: TGCGCCAGCAGCTTGGCGGGGACAGGGGGCGCCGCGATGGTGCAGTACTTC; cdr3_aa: CASSLAGTGGAAMVQYF
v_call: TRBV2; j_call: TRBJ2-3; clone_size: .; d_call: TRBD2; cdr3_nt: TGTGCCAGCAGTTCACCGGGAGGCGGGGAAGGGACAGATACGCAGTATTTT; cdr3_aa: CASSSPGGGEGTDTQYF
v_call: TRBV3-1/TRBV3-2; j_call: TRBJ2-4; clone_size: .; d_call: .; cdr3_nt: TGTGCCAGCAGCCAAGGAGGGCAAAACATTCAGTACTTC; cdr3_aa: CASSQGGQNIQYF
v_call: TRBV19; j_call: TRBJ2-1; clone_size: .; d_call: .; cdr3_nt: TGTGCCAGTAGTATAGGAGGGGCAGTTCCCTACAATGAGCAGTTCTTC; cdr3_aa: CASSIGGAVPYNEQFF
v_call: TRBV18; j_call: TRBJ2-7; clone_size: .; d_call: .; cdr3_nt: TGTGCCAGCTCACCATGGGATAAGGGGGAGCAGTACTTC; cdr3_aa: CASSPWDKGEQYF